Detailed here is one TCR beta chain. These data come from a study of shared clonotypes between healthy human individuals. Background on the study: Aged between 18 and 49, the donors were a couple of women and a few men.

The CDR3 covers 15 residues. V was clipped by 0 bases and J by 0 bases, with 8 bases between them. The germline V gene has CDR1 MGHRA and CDR2 YSYEKL. Profiled with immunoSEQ multiplex PCR; TCRdb holds only in-frame clones, not every one. The sample has approximately 100,000 clones; 68% are singletons. This chain joins TRBV4-1 and TRBJ1-1, with D possibly matching TRBD1 (5 bases). The TCR sequence derives from a young woman in good health. Sequencing input: memory CD8+ T cells sorted from blood. Subset in this sample: CD45RO+ cells pooled with CCR7-negative TemRA cells. The CDR3 DNA reads TGCGCCAGCAGCCAAGATGAGGGGATGAACACTGAAGCTTTCTTT. As protein: CASSQDEGMNTEAFF.